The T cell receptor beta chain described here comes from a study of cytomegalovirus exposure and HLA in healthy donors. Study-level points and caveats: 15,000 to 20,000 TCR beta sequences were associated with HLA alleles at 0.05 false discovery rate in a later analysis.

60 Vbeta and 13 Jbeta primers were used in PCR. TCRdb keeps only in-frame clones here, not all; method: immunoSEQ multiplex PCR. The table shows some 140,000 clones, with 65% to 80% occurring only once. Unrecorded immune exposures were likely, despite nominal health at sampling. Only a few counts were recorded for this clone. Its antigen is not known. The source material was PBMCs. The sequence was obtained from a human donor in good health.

CDR3 sequence: CASSYSAGANYEQYF. The DNA for the CDR3 is TGTGCCAGCAGTTACTCGGCAGGGGCTAACTACGAGCAGTACTTC. The chain has TRBV6-6 and TRBJ2-7; D is possibly TRBD1 (6 bases). The germline CDR1 and CDR2 sequences are MNHNY and SVGAGI (reference sequence). The CDR3 loop spans 15 amino acids. Trimming took off 0 bases at V and 3 bases at J, with 12 bases between the two ends.